The entry below gives a single T cell receptor (beta chain) sequence along with its context. The target antigen is unknown. The treatment is: roughly 10-day PBMC culture with coronavirus spike peptide pools or control peptides (ViraFEST assay). Scientists ran DNA taken from cultured CD4+ T cells through the Oncomine TCR Beta short-read assay for sequencing. TCRdb analysed the PCR reads with MiXCR anew, one entry per CDR3 protein. This table has under 20,000 distinct CDR3 sequences, 35% to 50% appearing once. This sample stems from a study of vaccination and CD4 T cells after COVID-19. The CDR3 spans 16 residues. Looked up from germline, CDR1 is SGHAT and CDR2 is FQNNGV. Deletions cut 5 bases from V and 1 base from J, with 18 bases between.

The clonotype comes from a human donor who had recovered from COVID-19. The chain couples TRBV11-2 to TRBJ2-7; a weak D match, TRBD1 (6 bases). The sequencing used CD4+ T cells from blood, cultured in vitro, collected after SARS-CoV-2 vaccination. CDR3 in amino acids: CASSAIGQNPSYEQYF. In DNA, the CDR3 is TGTGCCAGCAGCGCTATAGGACAGAACCCTTCCTACGAGCAGTACTTC.